This T cell receptor (beta chain) appears in the sequencing data of a study of T cells in women clearing cervical HPV infection. Study-wide background: Case blood was drawn when the lesion was first found; control blood after infection became undetectable. Study-wide results and caveats: Richness plus V gene abundances separated cases from controls with AUC roughly 0.88.

Details on this clone: Its antigen is still unknown. Read data end 3 residues before the CDR3 end; the end is taken from the germline J gene.

The CDR3 covers 14 residues. CDR1 is ENHRY, CDR2 SYGVKD, per germline. V dropped 8 bases and J dropped 0; count of bases not matched to a gene: 6. Assay: immunoSEQ multiplex PCR; the TCRdb copy retains only in-frame clones and omits some. The sample includes around 31,000 clones. The clonotype comes from a woman between 18 and 75 years old with a cervical HPV16 infection that either progressed to CIN3+ or cleared (not recorded which). The rearrangement joins TRBV10-3 to TRBJ1-1; 7 bases are a match to TRBD1. Sequences were obtained from blood buffy coat. The part of the CDR3 DNA that was read is TGTGCCATCCGGGACAGTAGTTTGAACACTGAA. Its protein is CAIRDSSLNTE. In full, the CDR3 reads CAIRDSSLNTEAFF.